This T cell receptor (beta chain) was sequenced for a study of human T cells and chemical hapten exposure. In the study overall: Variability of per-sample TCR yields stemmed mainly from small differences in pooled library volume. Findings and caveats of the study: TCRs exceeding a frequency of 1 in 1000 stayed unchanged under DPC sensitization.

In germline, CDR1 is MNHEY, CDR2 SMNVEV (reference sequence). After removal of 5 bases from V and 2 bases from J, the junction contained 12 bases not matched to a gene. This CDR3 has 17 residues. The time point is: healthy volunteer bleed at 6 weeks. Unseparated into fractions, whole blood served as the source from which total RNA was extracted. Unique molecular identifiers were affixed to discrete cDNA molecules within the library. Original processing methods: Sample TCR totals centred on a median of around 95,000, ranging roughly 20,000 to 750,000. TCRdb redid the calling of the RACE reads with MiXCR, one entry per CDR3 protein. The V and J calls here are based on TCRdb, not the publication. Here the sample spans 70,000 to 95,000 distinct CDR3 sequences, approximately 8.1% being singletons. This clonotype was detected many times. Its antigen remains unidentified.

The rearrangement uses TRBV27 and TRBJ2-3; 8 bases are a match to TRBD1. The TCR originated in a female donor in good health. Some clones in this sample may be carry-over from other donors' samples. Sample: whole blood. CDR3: CASSTGTGQDYTDTQYF. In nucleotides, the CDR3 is TGTGCCAGCAGTACGGGGACAGGCCAAGACTACACAGATACGCAGTATTTT.